This T cell receptor beta chain originates from a study of T cell responses to AZD1222 COVID-19 vaccine. Study overall: Researchers grouped second doses given at about 4 or about 12 weeks into one pool.

Profiling relied on immunoSEQ multiplex PCR, and the TCRdb table lists in-frame clones only, not all of them. The sample has about 100,000 clones, about 88% seen once. With respect to this clone: Its target is not known.

This CDR3 region has 13 residues. Germline CDR1 is MNHEY and CDR2 is SVGAGI. The germline V and J ends were trimmed by 6 bases and 5 bases, with 11 bases remaining between them. Whole-study results and caveats: Spike-specific TCR breadth and depth rose after two AZD1222 doses. Only after the peak T cell response were repertoires sampled.

The TCR was taken from an adult in good health. This sample comprised peripheral blood, obtained on day 0 of AZD1222 vaccination. The chain has TRBV6-5 and TRBJ1-5; D unclear. CDR3 sequence: CASRDRPDQPQHF. CDR3 DNA: TGTGCCAGCAGAGACCGCCCGGATCAGCCCCAGCATTTT.